This entry concerns a single TCR beta chain. The antigen is unknown. From the germline J gene comes the end of the CDR3, since the read stops 3 residues before it. These data belong to a study of Tregs in tolerant kidney transplant recipients. The nonmyeloablative bone marrow transplants came from related graft donors, with transient mixed chimerism. Thawed PBMCs were FACS-sorted into unstimulated CD4+CD25+CD127- regulatory T cells, CD4+CD25- non-regulatory cells, CD4 and CD8 cells. The CDR3 is 16 amino acids. The J segment lost 0 bases and the V segment lost 6 bases, leaving 9 bases of the junction unmatched. CDR1 and CDR2 (germline): DFQATT, SNEGSKA (reference sequence). The table came from immunoSEQ multiplex PCR; TCRdb's copy has only in-frame clones and leaves some out. Recorded for this sample: about 6,300 clones. Points from the study as a whole: Antigen-driven expansion was suggested because donor-specific Tregs expanded more than all Tregs in tolerant patients.

The sequences come from CD4+ T cells from blood (PBMCs), collected 6 months after the transplant. The clonotype was recovered from a human patient who received a combined kidney and bone marrow transplant. T cells may partly derive from the graft donor. This sequence joins TRBV20-1 and TRBJ2-3; TRBD2 agrees at 10 bases. The CDR3 bases that were read are TGCAGTGCCCCCAGGGTACTAGCGGGGAGCACAGATACG. It yields the protein CSAPRVLAGSTDT. The full CDR3 is CSAPRVLAGSTDTQYF.